A single sample gave rise to the 20 T cell receptor beta chains below, sequenced in a study of T cell responses to AZD1222 COVID-19 vaccine. The protocol was immunoSEQ multiplex PCR, while the TCRdb copy is restricted to in-frame clones and leaves out a portion. The repertoire includes around 190,000 clones, 88% of them detected once, and about 0.53% sits in the top ten. This specimen was peripheral blood, taken on day 0 of AZD1222 vaccination. The source of these receptors is an adult in good health.

V and J are TRBV20-1 and TRBJ2-7, with 11 bases fitting TRBD2. The CDR3 totals 17 residues. Germline V lookup: CDR1 DFQATT, CDR2 SNEGSKA (reference sequence). After removal of 3 bases from V and 5 bases from J, the junction contained 15 bases not matched to a gene. The CDR3 DNA is TGCAGTGCTAGTCCACCCCGGGCTAGCGGGAGGTTCAACGAGCAGTACTTC. Its translation is CSASPPRASGRFNEQYF.

The CDR3 nucleotides are TGTGCCAGCAGCCCCAACGACTATGGCTACACCTTC. Protein product: CASSPNDYGYTF. The chain is built from TRBV9 and TRBJ1-2, with D hard to call. The CDR3 length is 12 residues. CDR1 is SGDLS and CDR2 is YYNGEE in the germline V gene. V lost 4 bases and J 3 bases, leaving 7 bases between the germline ends.

V is TRBV5-5 and J is TRBJ1-5, with TRBD1 as a possible D gene (5 bases). V lost 4 bases, J lost 2 bases, and 16 bases lay in between. CDR1 SGHKS and CDR2 YYEKEE come from the germline V gene (reference sequence). The CDR3 length is 16 residues. This CDR3 is CASSPVLGTRNQPQHF. Written as DNA, the CDR3 is TGTGCCAGCAGCCCGGTGCTCGGGACTCGCAATCAGCCCCAGCATTTT.

V and J are TRBV27 and TRBJ2-7; 7 nucleotides match TRBD1. V lost 7 bases, J lost 5 bases, and 5 bases stayed unmatched. Germline V gene data show CDR1 as MNHEY and CDR2 as SMNVEV (reference sequence). This CDR3 has 12 residues. The CDR3 region is CASTDRADEQYF. For the CDR3, the DNA is TGTGCCAGCACCGACAGGGCAGACGAGCAGTACTTC.

The J gene is TRBJ1-2, the V gene TRBV4-1; D ambiguous. Trimming left V 2 bases short and J 2 bases short, with 0 bases between. This CDR3 comprises 11 residues. The germline CDR1 and CDR2 sequences are MGHRA and YSYEKL. CDR3 nucleotides: TGCGCCAGCAGCCAAAACTATGGCTACACCTTC. It is translated as CASSQNYGYTF.

The J gene is TRBJ2-1, the V gene TRBV7-3; D remains unclear. The ends were cut back, 8 bases at V and 0 bases at J, with 14 bases in the middle. The CDR3 is made up of 15 amino acids. Germline CDR1 SGHTA, CDR2 FQGTGA. CDR3 in amino acids: CASSYTLSSYNEQFF. The CDR3 DNA follows: TGTGCCAGCTCCTATACCCTTTCCTCCTACAATGAGCAGTTCTTC.

In this sample, this clone turned up a few times. This chain uses TRBV5-6 with TRBJ2-7; TRBD1 or TRBD2 may be the D gene (5 bases each). The CDR3 is 14 residues long. V shed 4 bases and J shed 5 bases, with 16 bases lying between them. CDR1 is SGHDT, CDR2 YYEEEE, per germline. In DNA, the CDR3 is TGTGCCAGCAGCCTCCGTGGGGGTATCAACGAGCAGTACTTC. This gives the protein CASSLRGGINEQYF.

V usage is TRBV11-2 and J usage is TRBJ2-5, with D tentatively TRBD2 (6 bases). Germline V gene sequence: CDR1 SGHAT, CDR2 FQNNGV. This CDR3 comprises 14 residues. The V and J ends lost 5 bases and 5 bases respectively, with 15 bases between them. CDR3 DNA: TGTGCCAGCAGCCTCCTGACTAGTGCGGAGACCCAGTACTTC. Translation gives CASSLLTSAETQYF.

CDR3 bases: TGTGCCAGCAGCGTAGGTCCGGGCCCGGAGACCCAGTACTTC. Translated: CASSVGPGPETQYF. The chain couples TRBV9 to TRBJ2-5; D unclear. V lost 0 bases to trimming and J lost 5 bases, with 11 bases between them. The germline gives CDR1 SGDLS, CDR2 YYNGEE. This CDR3 region has 14 residues.

The chain combines TRBV9 with TRBJ2-1; D uncertain. V lost 3 bases to trimming and J lost 3 bases, with 7 bases between them. CDR1 and CDR2 from the germline V gene are SGDLS and YYNGEE. The CDR3 runs to 13 residues. The CDR3 nucleotides read TGTGCCAGCAGCGAGGACCGCTACAATGAGCAGTTCTTC. Translation gives CASSEDRYNEQFF.

The V and J genes are TRBV11-2 and TRBJ1-1, with 8 bases aligning to TRBD1. V lost 3 bases to trimming and J lost 4 bases; unmatched junction nucleotides: 10. This CDR3 has 16 residues. The germline V gene has CDR1 SGHAT and CDR2 FQNNGV. The CDR3 DNA is TGTGCCAGCAGCTTTACGACAGGGGTGAGGGGCACTGAAGCTTTCTTT. Translated, it gives CASSFTTGVRGTEAFF.

The rearrangement uses TRBV11-2 and TRBJ2-1; no definite D call. In germline, CDR1 is SGHAT, CDR2 FQNNGV. This CDR3 comprises 16 residues. V was trimmed by 1 base and J by 2 bases, leaving 12 bases between them. CDR3 in DNA: TGTGCCAGCAGCTTAGCCGCCAGGCTAACCTACAATGAGCAGTTCTTC. Its protein is CASSLAARLTYNEQFF.

The chain carries TRBV4-1 and TRBJ2-7; possibly TRBD1 for D (5 bases). CDR3 length: 19 amino acids. Germline V gene lookup returns CDR1 MGHRA and CDR2 YSYEKL. Trimming cost V 2 bases and J 4 bases, with 27 bases left between them. The CDR3 region has the DNA TGCGCCAGCAGCCAAACTACCGATAGCATCAGGGCGATAGTTTACGAGCAGTACTTC. It is translated as CASSQTTDSIRAIVYEQYF.

This clone was detected once. The chain uses TRBV6-5 and TRBJ2-7, with 8 bases that match TRBD1. The germline V gene has CDR1 MNHEY and CDR2 SVGAGI. The J segment lost 5 bases and the V segment lost 2 bases, leaving 2 bases of the junction unmatched. The CDR3 runs 13 residues. The CDR3 coding sequence is TGTGCCAGCAGTTACGAGGGACAGGACGAGCAGTACTTC. As protein: CASSYEGQDEQYF.

The CDR3 DNA is TGTGCCAGCAGACTTACAGGGGATCAGCCCCAGCATTTT. Translation: CASRLTGDQPQHF. V usage is TRBV7-9 and J usage is TRBJ1-5; the match to TRBD1 covers 7 bases. V lost 6 bases, J lost 5 bases, and 4 bases stayed unmatched. The CDR3 is 13 amino acids. The V gene's germline CDR1 is SEHNR and CDR2 FQNEAQ (reference sequence).

The count of this clone is one. The CDR3 nucleotides are TGTGCCAGCAGTTACGGCGCAGGGGGCGGGGAAAAACTGTTTTTT. It encodes CASSYGAGGGEKLFF. V gene TRBV6-5 combines with J gene TRBJ1-4, with 8 bases fitting TRBD1. The CDR3 sequence is 15 residues long. CDR1 is MNHEY and CDR2 is SVGAGI in the germline V gene. The V segment lost 2 bases and the J segment 8 bases; nucleotides outside the gene matches: 7.

In this sample, this clone turned up a few times. The rearrangement joins TRBV11-2 to TRBJ1-2; unclear D gene. This CDR3 comprises 14 residues. V was pared by 5 bases and J by 2 bases, with 12 bases between. CDR1 is SGHAT, CDR2 FQNNGV, per germline. As DNA, the CDR3 is TGTGCCAGCAGCCCCTCGGGTACGAACTATGGCTACACCTTC. This translates into CASSPSGTNYGYTF. Full variable domain (remainder filled in from reference TRBV11-2 and TRBJ1-2): EAGVAQSPRYKIIEKRQSVAFWCNPISGHATLYWYQQILGQGPKLLIQFQNNGVVDDSQLPKDRFSAERLKGVDSTLKIQPAKLEDSAVYLCASSPSGTNYGYTFGSGTRLTVV.

The chain joins TRBV6-2 or TRBV6-3 to TRBJ2-7, with 7 bases matching TRBD1. Trimming at V came to 6 bases and at J to 6 bases, leaving 8 bases not matched to a gene. The CDR3 runs 13 residues. The germline CDR1 and CDR2 sequences are MNHEY and SVGEGT. The DNA for the CDR3 is TGTGCCAGCAGCCGTGGGACAGTTGGCGAGCAGTACTTC. Translated, it gives CASSRGTVGEQYF.

V usage is TRBV7-2 and J usage is TRBJ1-2; D not certain. The CDR3 is made up of 14 amino acids. Between the trimmed V and J ends, which lost 2 bases and 13 bases, there was a span of 20 bases. Germline assignment: CDR1 SGHTA and CDR2 FQGNSA. This CDR3 reads CASSLMSRVSEVTF. The CDR3 region has the DNA TGTGCCAGCAGCTTAATGTCCCGGGTGTCGGAGGTCACCTTC.

The rearrangement links TRBV7-3 to TRBJ2-7; a weak D match, TRBD2 (5 bases). CDR1 and CDR2 (germline): SGHTA, FQGTGA. With 2 bases removed from V and 0 bases from J, the gap between germline ends came to 20 bases. The CDR3 has 18 residues. The CDR3 protein is CASSLGSYGGSGSYEQYF. The CDR3 bases are TGTGCCAGCAGCTTAGGGAGTTACGGCGGCAGCGGCTCCTACGAGCAGTACTTC.